Following are 10 T cell receptor beta chains from one sample sequenced in a study of blood T cell repertoires in COVID-19. Generated by immunoSEQ multiplex PCR, the TCRdb table keeps only in-frame clones and is missing some. The table shows about 150,000 clones, with about 88% occurring only once. The sequenced material came from peripheral blood. The receptor set was obtained from a woman aged 70-85 years with acute or convalescent COVID-19.

The chain links TRBV6-5 to TRBJ2-3, with 9 bases lining up with TRBD1. The CDR3 spans 14 residues. CDR1 and CDR2 from the germline V gene are MNHEY and SVGAGI. Trimming at V came to 6 bases and at J to 3 bases, leaving 4 bases not matched to a gene. CDR3 DNA: TGTGCCAGCAGCCGCGGACAGGGGACAGATACGCAGTATTTT. Amino acids: CASSRGQGTDTQYF.

V gene TRBV2 combines with J gene TRBJ1-1; 9 nucleotides line up with TRBD1. This CDR3 contains 12 residues. V dropped 6 bases and J dropped 12; count of bases not matched to a gene: 8. Looked up from germline, CDR1 is SNHLY and CDR2 is FYNNEI. CDR3 sequence reads: CASRGDRETPFF. In nucleotides, the CDR3 is TGTGCCAGCAGGGGGGACAGGGAAACACCTTTCTTT.

This clone came up a few times. The CDR3 DNA is TGTGCCAGCAGCCCAGGGGTAGGGGGGGGCGTAATAAAAGCTTTCTTT. Its protein is CASSPGVGGGVIKAFF. The rearrangement links TRBV27 to TRBJ1-1, with D possibly being TRBD1 (6 bases). CDR3 length equals 16 residues. Trimming took off 6 bases at V and 9 bases at J, with 26 bases between the two ends. CDR1 and CDR2 (germline): MNHEY, SMNVEV (reference sequence).

The V and J genes are TRBV27 and TRBJ1-1, with D unclear. Germline V gene lookup returns CDR1 MNHEY and CDR2 SMNVEV (reference sequence). The V and J ends lost 4 bases and 10 bases respectively, with 13 bases between them. The CDR3 has 12 residues. The CDR3 nucleotides are TGTGCCAGCAGTTCCCCTACGGGAGTAGCTTTCTTT. It is translated as CASSSPTGVAFF.

The chain couples TRBV27 to TRBJ1-5; D is unclear. The CDR3 has 13 residues. Germline loops: CDR1 MNHEY, CDR2 SMNVEV (reference sequence). Trimming stripped 7 bases from V and 3 bases from J, with 10 bases between. This CDR3 reads CASKRGDNQPQHF. In nucleotides, the CDR3 is TGTGCCAGCAAGCGCGGGGACAATCAGCCCCAGCATTTT.

This chain joins TRBV5-6 and TRBJ2-7; tentatively, D is TRBD2 (5 bases). With 4 bases removed from V and 2 bases from J, the gap between germline ends came to 19 bases. Per the germline V gene, CDR1 is SGHDT and CDR2 is YYEEEE. The CDR3 extends over 16 amino acids. The CDR3 spells CASSRTRVGWPYEQYF. The CDR3 DNA reads as TGTGCCAGCAGCCGGACTCGGGTGGGCTGGCCCTACGAGCAGTACTTC.

This clone was seen a single time. This chain joins TRBV12-3 or TRBV12-4 and TRBJ1-1, with D tentatively TRBD1 (6 bases). The CDR3 length is 13 residues. Trimming stripped 2 bases from V and 5 bases from J, with 9 bases between. The CDR3 DNA reads TGTGCCAGCAGTTTAACAGGGCGGACTGAAGCTTTCTTT. Amino acid sequence: CASSLTGRTEAFF.

This clone was seen once. The chain couples TRBV2 to TRBJ1-2, with D perhaps matching TRBD1 (6 bases). Germline V lookup: CDR1 SNHLY, CDR2 FYNNEI. CDR3 length: 13 residues. Trimming stripped 7 bases from V and 4 bases from J, with 13 bases between. DNA for the CDR3: TGTGCCAGCAACAAGGGGGGGGCCTATGGCTACACCTTC. This gives the protein CASNKGGAYGYTF. Using reference TRBV2 and TRBJ1-2 for the parts outside the CDR3, the full variable domain is EPEVTQTPSHQVTQMGQEVILRCVPISNHLYFYWYRQILGQKVEFLVSFYNNEISEKSEIFDDQFSVERPDGSNFTLKIRSTKLEDSAMYFCASNKGGAYGYTFGSGTRLTVV.

CDR3 nucleotide sequence: TGTGCCAGCAGCCGTTCCACCGGTAATAGCAATCAGCCCCAGCATTTT. Amino acid sequence: CASSRSTGNSNQPQHF. The chain recombines TRBV7-9 with TRBJ1-5; no firm D call. Trimming removed 5 bases at V and 0 bases at J, with 14 bases between. The germline CDR1 and CDR2 sequences are SEHNR and FQNEAQ (reference sequence). This CDR3 is 16 amino acids long.

This chain joins TRBV19 and TRBJ1-2; 10 bases agree with TRBD1. CDR1 LNHDA and CDR2 SQIVND come from the germline V gene (reference sequence). The V gene end was trimmed by 5 bases and the J gene end by 2 bases; junction bases not matched to a gene: 5. This CDR3 spans 15 amino acids. The CDR3 region is CASSAPGQGNYGYTF. The CDR3 DNA is TGTGCCAGTAGTGCCCCGGGACAGGGGAACTATGGCTACACCTTC.